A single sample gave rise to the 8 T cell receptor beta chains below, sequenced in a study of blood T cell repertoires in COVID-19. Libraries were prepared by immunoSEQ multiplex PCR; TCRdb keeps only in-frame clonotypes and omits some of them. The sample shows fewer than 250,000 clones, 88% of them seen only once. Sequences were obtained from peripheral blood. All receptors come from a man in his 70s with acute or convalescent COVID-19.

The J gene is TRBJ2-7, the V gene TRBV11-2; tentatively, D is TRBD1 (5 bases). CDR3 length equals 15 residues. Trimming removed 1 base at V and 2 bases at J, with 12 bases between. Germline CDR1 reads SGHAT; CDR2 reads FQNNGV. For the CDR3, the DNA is TGTGCCAGCAGCTTAGGGGGCCTGAACGCCTACGAGCAGTACTTC. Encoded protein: CASSLGGLNAYEQYF.

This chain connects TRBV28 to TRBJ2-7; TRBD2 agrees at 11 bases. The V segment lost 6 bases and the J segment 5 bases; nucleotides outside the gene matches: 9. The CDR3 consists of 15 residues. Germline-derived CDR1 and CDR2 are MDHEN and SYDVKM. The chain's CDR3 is CASSLKTSGKNEQYF. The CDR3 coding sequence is TGTGCCAGCAGCTTAAAGACTAGCGGGAAAAACGAGCAGTACTTC. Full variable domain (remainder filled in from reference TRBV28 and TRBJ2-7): DVKVTQSSRYLVKRTGEKVFLECVQDMDHENMFWYRQDPGLGLRLIYFSYDVKMKEKGDIPEGYSVSREKKERFSLILESASTNQTSMYLCASSLKTSGKNEQYFGPGTRLTVT.

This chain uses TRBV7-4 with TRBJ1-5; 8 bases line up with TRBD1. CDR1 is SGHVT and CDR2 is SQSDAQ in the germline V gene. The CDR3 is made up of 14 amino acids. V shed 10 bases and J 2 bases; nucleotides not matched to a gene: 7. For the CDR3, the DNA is TGTGCCAACCTCAGGGGGCCTCGCAATCAGCCCCAGCATTTT. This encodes CANLRGPRNQPQHF.

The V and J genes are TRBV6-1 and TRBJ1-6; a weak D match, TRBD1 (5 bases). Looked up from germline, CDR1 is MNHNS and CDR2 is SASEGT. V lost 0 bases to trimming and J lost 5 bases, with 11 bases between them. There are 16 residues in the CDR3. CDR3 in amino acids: CASSEALLTDNSPLHF. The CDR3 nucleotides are TGTGCCAGCAGTGAAGCGCTTCTGACAGATAATTCACCCCTCCACTTT.

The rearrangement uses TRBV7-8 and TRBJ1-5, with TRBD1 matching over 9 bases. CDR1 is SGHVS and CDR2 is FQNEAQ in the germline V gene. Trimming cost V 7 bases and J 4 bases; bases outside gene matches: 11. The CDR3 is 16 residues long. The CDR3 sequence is CASTTQGTGLNQPQHF. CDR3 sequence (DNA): TGTGCCAGCACCACCCAGGGGACAGGGTTGAATCAGCCCCAGCATTTT.

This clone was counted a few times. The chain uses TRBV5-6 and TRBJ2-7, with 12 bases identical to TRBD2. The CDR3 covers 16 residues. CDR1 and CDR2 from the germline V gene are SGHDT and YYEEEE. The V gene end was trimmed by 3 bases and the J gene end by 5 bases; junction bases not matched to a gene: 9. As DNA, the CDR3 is TGTGCCAGCAGCTACTGGACTAGCGGGATAGTCCACGAGCAGTACTTC. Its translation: CASSYWTSGIVHEQYF.

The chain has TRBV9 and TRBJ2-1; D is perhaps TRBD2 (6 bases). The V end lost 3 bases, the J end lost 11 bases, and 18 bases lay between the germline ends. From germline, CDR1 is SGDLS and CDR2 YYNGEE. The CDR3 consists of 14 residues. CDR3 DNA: TGTGCCAGCAGCGACTGGGACTCTCATACTCAGCAGTTCTTC. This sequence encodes CASSDWDSHTQQFF. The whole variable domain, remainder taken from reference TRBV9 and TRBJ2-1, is DSGVTQTPKHLITATGQRVTLRCSPRSGDLSVYWYQQSLDQGLQFLIQYYNGEERAKGNILERFSAQQFPDLHSELNLSSLELGDSALYFCASSDWDSHTQQFFGPGTRLTVL.

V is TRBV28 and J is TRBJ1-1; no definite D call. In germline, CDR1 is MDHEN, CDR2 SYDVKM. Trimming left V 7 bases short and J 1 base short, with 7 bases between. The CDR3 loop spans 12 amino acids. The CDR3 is CASTPGNTEAFF. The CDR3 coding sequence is TGTGCCAGCACACCGGGGAACACTGAAGCTTTCTTT.